This T cell receptor (beta chain) emerged from a study of OX40 agonist ivuxolimab in advanced cancers. For the study at large: In three patients, partial responses were observed, one with hepatocellular carcinoma and two with cutaneous melanoma.

Trimming removed 5 bases at V and 3 bases at J, with 15 bases between. CDR3 size: 14 residues. Per germline, CDR1 SQVTM and CDR2 ANQGSEA. Concerning this clone itself: What it binds is unknown.

Sequenced by immunoSEQ multiplex PCR; TCRdb stores in-frame clones only, minus some. Of about 97,000 clones in the sample, roughly nine tenths were seen once. Study-wide results and limits: Among T cells, CD8+ cells averaged more expanded clones than CD4+ cells. CD4+ and CD8+ T cells in blood underwent clonal expansion by week 6 at 0.1 to 3.0 mg/kg.

The source is an adult with an advanced solid tumor such as melanoma, head and neck, liver or kidney cancer. The V gene is TRBV29-1, the J gene TRBJ2-3; D might be TRBD2 (5 bases). The specimen comprised CD4+ or CD8+ T cells sorted from blood, sampled in a trial of the OX40 agonist ivuxolimab. CDR3: CSVKTVTITDTQYF. The CDR3 region has the DNA TGCAGCGTTAAAACTGTGACTATTACAGATACGCAGTATTTT.